Each of the 13 T cell receptor beta chains below was sequenced from the same sample in a study of blood T cells in healthy people across ages. It was with a sample-barcoded 5' primer and a J-beta primer mix that a second PCR of roughly 7 to 12 cycles was run. TCRdb fed the 5' RACE reads into MiXCR, producing one record per CDR3 protein. The repertoire holds some 640,000 distinct CDR3 sequences, with 25% to 35% as singletons. Sequenced input: blood. The receptor source for this set is a woman at least 80 years old in good health.

This clonotype was counted ten times or more. The chain uses TRBV18 and TRBJ2-3, with a tentative D call TRBD2 (5 bases). Trimming pared 10 bases from V and 6 bases from J, leaving 8 bases between. Germline CDR1 reads KGHSH; CDR2 reads LQKENI. This CDR3 comprises 10 residues. The CDR3 protein is CATGGDTQYF. CDR3 bases: TGTGCCACCGGCGGGGATACGCAGTATTTT.

This clonotype was observed many times. V gene TRBV3-1 combines with J gene TRBJ2-3; 10 bases align to TRBD2. Germline V CDR1 and CDR2: LGHDT, YNNKEL (reference sequence). The CDR3 totals 16 residues. V dropped 2 bases and J dropped 4; count of bases not matched to a gene: 6. The CDR3: CASSQPLAGAADTQYF. DNA for the CDR3: TGTGCCAGCAGCCAACCCCTAGCGGGGGCGGCAGATACGCAGTATTTT.

This clonotype was seen a few times. The chain employs TRBV20-1 and TRBJ1-1; 8 bases are shared with TRBD1. V trimming: 5 bases; J trimming: 1 base; junction bases outside the gene matches: 12. Germline CDR1 and CDR2: DFQATT and SNEGSKA (reference sequence). CDR3 length: 16 residues. The CDR3 protein is CSAVDRVGTRNTEAFF. The CDR3 region has the DNA TGCAGTGCTGTGGACAGGGTCGGGACTAGGAACACTGAAGCTTTCTTT.

This clonotype was found many times. A much bigger clone sits one base away, suggesting this may be a read error. This sequence joins TRBV12-3 or TRBV12-4 and TRBJ2-3, with 11 positions matching TRBD1. The CDR3 has 16 residues. DNA of the CDR3: TGTGCCAGCAGTTTTGGGGACAGGGGGACTACAGATGCGCAGTATTTT. Translated, it gives CASSFGDRGTTDAQYF.

To note about this clonotype: This clone may be a read error of a much larger clone one base away. The chain employs TRBV7-3 and TRBJ1-1; 11 bases line up with TRBD1. Looked up from germline, CDR1 is SGHTA and CDR2 is FQGTGA. CDR3 length: 17 amino acids. The V and J ends lost 4 bases and 1 base, in that order; junction bases with no gene match: 8. Here the CDR3 DNA reads TGTGCCAGCAGCTCCGGACAGGGGGCGCGCAGGAACACTGAAGCTTTCTTT. Translation: CASSSGQGARRNTEAFF. Supplemented by reference TRBV7-3 and TRBJ1-1, the full variable domain reads GAGVSQTPSNKVTEKGKYVELRCDPISGHTALYWYRQSLGQGPEFLIYFQGTGAADDSGLPNDRFFAVRPEGSVSTLKIQRTERGDSAVYLCASSSGQGARRNTEAFFGQGTRLTVV.

Details on this clonotype: A much larger clone differs by one base, so this may be a read error. V usage is TRBV5-5 and J usage is TRBJ2-7; 8 positions match TRBD1. This CDR3 is 13 amino acids long. Germline V CDR1 and CDR2: SGHKS, YYEKEE (reference sequence). J gave up 3 bases and V 3 bases, and 2 bases lay outside the gene matches. CDR3 protein: CASSSRGRYEQYF. CDR3 nucleotide sequence: TGTGCCAGCAGCTCCAGGGGGCGCTACGAGCAGTACTTC.

This sequence joins TRBV30 and TRBJ2-1; D perhaps matches TRBD1 (6 bases). Germline V gives CDR1 GTSNPN, CDR2 SVGIG (reference sequence). The germline V and J ends were trimmed by 7 bases and 8 bases, with 15 bases remaining between them. CDR3 length: 12 amino acids. CDR3 sequence: CASLLQGHEQFF. Here the CDR3 DNA reads TGTGCCTCCTTACTACAGGGCCATGAGCAGTTCTTC.

This clonotype has at least ten counts. CDR3 in amino acids: CASSVEGEPALYEQYF. The CDR3 DNA is TGTGCCAGCAGCGTAGAAGGAGAACCCGCCTTATACGAGCAGTACTTC. The V gene is TRBV9, the J gene TRBJ2-7; unclear D gene. This CDR3 spans 16 amino acids. The germline gives CDR1 SGDLS, CDR2 YYNGEE. Between the trimmed V and J ends, which lost 0 bases and 4 bases, there was a span of 17 bases.

The chain employs TRBV20-1 and TRBJ2-1; possibly TRBD1 for D (5 bases). The CDR3 has 12 amino acids. V lost 3 bases to trimming and J lost 12 bases, with 15 bases between them. CDR1 and CDR2 (germline): DFQATT, SNEGSKA (reference sequence). In DNA form, the CDR3 reads TGCAGTGCTAGTCCGACGGTGCAGGGGCAGTTCTTC. Its translation: CSASPTVQGQFF.

The rearrangement joins TRBV20-1 to TRBJ2-1, with a tentative D call TRBD2 (6 bases). There are 10 residues in the CDR3. Germline CDR1 is DFQATT and CDR2 is SNEGSKA (reference sequence). Trimming pared 6 bases from V and 9 bases from J, leaving 9 bases between. The CDR3 protein is CSATSFEQFF. The CDR3 bases are TGCAGTGCAACTAGCTTTGAGCAGTTCTTC.

This clonotype was seen repeatedly, ten times or more. V gene TRBV6-2 or TRBV6-3 combines with J gene TRBJ2-7; the D is unclear. The V and J ends lost 6 bases and 3 bases respectively, with 18 bases between them. The V gene's germline CDR1 is MNHEY and CDR2 SVGEGT. The CDR3 extends over 15 amino acids. The CDR3 spells CASRPPYEGLYEQYF. The CDR3 DNA follows: TGTGCCAGCAGACCCCCGTATGAAGGGCTCTACGAGCAGTACTTC.

The genes are TRBV28 and TRBJ2-3; D tentatively fits TRBD1 or TRBD2 (5 bases each). Germline V gene lookup returns CDR1 MDHEN and CDR2 SYDVKM. CDR3 length: 15 residues. V was cut by 4 bases and J by 5 bases, with 16 bases left in between. CDR3 DNA: TGTGCCAGCAGTTCCGGGACCCCCAATAGAGATACGCAGTATTTT. Protein: CASSSGTPNRDTQYF. Full variable domain (remainder filled in from reference TRBV28 and TRBJ2-3): DVKVTQSSRYLVKRTGEKVFLECVQDMDHENMFWYRQDPGLGLRLIYFSYDVKMKEKGDIPEGYSVSREKKERFSLILESASTNQTSMYLCASSSGTPNRDTQYFGPGTRLTVL.

This clonotype turned up a few times. The rearrangement uses TRBV5-1 and TRBJ1-2, with 7 bases aligning to TRBD1. The CDR3 covers 13 residues. The V segment lost 5 bases and the J segment 4 bases; nucleotides outside the gene matches: 5. In germline, CDR1 is SGHRS, CDR2 YFSETQ. The DNA of the CDR3 is TGCGCCAGCAGTTCCCGGGACAGCTATGGCTACACCTTC. Its translation is CASSSRDSYGYTF.